The 13 T cell receptor beta chains presented below share a single source sample, sequenced in a study of blood T cell repertoires in COVID-19. Assay: immunoSEQ multiplex PCR; the TCRdb copy retains only in-frame clones and omits some. This sample has around 200,000 clones, with approximately 85% found just once. Material: peripheral blood. The receptors originated from an elderly woman with acute or convalescent COVID-19.

CDR3 in DNA: TGTGCCACCGAGGCTAGCGGATCCAACAATGAGCAGTTCTTC. Protein sequence: CATEASGSNNEQFF. The gene calls are TRBV24-1 and TRBJ2-1; 7 bases fit TRBD2. The length of the CDR3 is 14 residues. Trimming cost V 9 bases and J 5 bases; bases outside gene matches: 9. Germline CDR1 is KGHDR and CDR2 is SFDVKD.

V usage is TRBV9 and J usage is TRBJ2-1; no clear D gene. V gave up 0 bases and J gave up 2 bases, with 12 bases separating them. CDR3 length: 16 amino acids. In germline, CDR1 is SGDLS, CDR2 YYNGEE. This chain's CDR3 is CASSVVPGAPYNEQFF. The CDR3 bases are TGTGCCAGCAGCGTAGTTCCGGGTGCCCCCTACAATGAGCAGTTCTTC.

V gene TRBV6-5 combines with J gene TRBJ1-1; D not resolved. CDR3 length equals 13 residues. Germline V lookup: CDR1 MNHEY, CDR2 SVGAGI. Trimming took off 9 bases at V and 1 base at J, with 12 bases between the two ends. The CDR3 sequence is CASLVGANTEAFF. The CDR3 DNA is TGTGCCAGTCTAGTGGGAGCGAACACTGAAGCTTTCTTT.

The chain uses TRBV7-9 and TRBJ1-4; 11 nucleotides agree with TRBD1. Per germline, CDR1 SEHNR and CDR2 FQNEAQ (reference sequence). This CDR3 comprises 15 residues. V lost 4 bases and J lost 6; bases outside the gene matches: 4. CDR3 in DNA: TGTGCCAGCAGCTACGGACAGGGGGCTGATGAAAAACTGTTTTTT. Its translation is CASSYGQGADEKLFF.

This clone appeared a single time. V and J are TRBV19 and TRBJ2-5; perhaps TRBD1 as D (5 bases). The CDR3 is made up of 14 amino acids. Germline CDR1 LNHDA, CDR2 SQIVND (reference sequence). V lost 6 bases and J 5 bases, leaving 16 bases between the germline ends. CDR3 in amino acids: CASRSTAYSETQYF. CDR3 DNA: TGTGCCAGTAGGTCGACAGCCTACAGCGAGACCCAGTACTTC.

This chain links TRBV19 with TRBJ1-5; D may be TRBD1 (5 bases). With 6 bases removed from V and 0 bases from J, the gap between germline ends came to 15 bases. Germline V lookup: CDR1 LNHDA, CDR2 SQIVND (reference sequence). The length of the CDR3 is 16 residues. The CDR3 nucleotides read TGTGCCAGTAGCCTATACGGGGGTCCTAGCAATCAGCCCCAGCATTTT. Translated: CASSLYGGPSNQPQHF.

This rearrangement joins TRBV24-1 to TRBJ2-3; D call uncertain. CDR1 is KGHDR, CDR2 SFDVKD, per germline. This CDR3 is built from 13 residues. V shed 4 bases and J shed 0 bases, with 4 bases lying between them. CDR3 region: CATSDPSTDTQYF. DNA of the CDR3: TGTGCCACCAGTGACCCTAGCACAGATACGCAGTATTTT.

This clone was seen a single time. Relative to the germline gene, one junction end is altered; a read error may explain this. CDR3 nucleotide sequence: TGCGCCAGCAGTTTGGACAGGGAGGGAGAGACCCAGTACTTC. It specifies CASSLDREGETQYF. The chain links TRBV5-1 to TRBJ2-5, with D perhaps matching TRBD1 (8 bases). Germline loops: CDR1 SGHRS, CDR2 YFSETQ. The length of the CDR3 is 14 residues.

The rearrangement links TRBV18 to TRBJ1-5; D ambiguous. This CDR3 comprises 15 residues. V gave up 2 bases and J gave up 0 bases, with 8 bases separating them. CDR1 is KGHSH and CDR2 is LQKENI in the germline V gene. CDR3 nucleotides: TGTGCCAGCTCACCAGGTACAGCTAGCAATCAGCCCCAGCATTTT. Encoded protein: CASSPGTASNQPQHF.

V and J are TRBV12-3 or TRBV12-4 and TRBJ2-7; a weak D match, TRBD1 (5 bases). Trimming cost V 6 bases and J 2 bases, with 8 bases left between them. CDR3 length: 12 residues. The CDR3: CASRGRTYEQYF. CDR3 nucleotide sequence: TGTGCCAGCAGGGGGCGGACCTACGAGCAGTACTTC.

The DNA for the CDR3 is TGTGCCAGCACCATAAAAGGGAGCCCTAGGGATACGCAGTATTTT. Protein sequence: CASTIKGSPRDTQYF. The chain recombines TRBV11-2 with TRBJ2-3; perhaps TRBD2 as D (5 bases). Trimming took off 7 bases at V and 6 bases at J, with 20 bases between the two ends. There are 15 residues in the CDR3. Germline lookup yields CDR1 SGHAT and CDR2 FQNNGV.

The rearrangement links TRBV19 to TRBJ2-7; no definite D call. V lost 3 bases and J 3 bases, leaving 9 bases between the germline ends. The CDR3 covers 13 residues. Germline CDR1 reads LNHDA; CDR2 reads SQIVND (reference sequence). CDR3 amino acids: CASSIFLSYEQYF. The CDR3 DNA reads TGTGCCAGTAGTATTTTTCTTAGCTACGAGCAGTACTTC.

This clone was observed once. The J gene is TRBJ1-1, the V gene TRBV3-1 (or the pseudogene TRBV3-2); D unresolved. CDR1 LGHDT and CDR2 YNNKEL come from the germline V gene (reference sequence). The CDR3 runs 16 residues. Trimming removed 0 bases from V and 0 bases from J, with 11 bases in between. The CDR3 is CASSQDLLQVNTEAFF. CDR3 bases: TGTGCCAGCAGCCAAGATCTTCTGCAGGTGAACACTGAAGCTTTCTTT.